Listed here are 23 T cell receptor beta chains from one sample, sequenced in a study of T cell responses to AZD1222 COVID-19 vaccine. Repertoires were generated with immunoSEQ multiplex PCR, while TCRdb's copy carries only in-frame clones and drops some. The sample lists about 110,000 clones; 85% to 95% were seen once. The sample here was peripheral blood, taken on day 0 of AZD1222 vaccination. The receptors here all came from an adult in good health.

J is TRBJ2-7 and V is TRBV7-2, with 11 bases identical to TRBD1. The J segment lost 4 bases and the V segment lost 3 bases, leaving 5 bases of the junction unmatched. CDR1 is SGHTA, CDR2 FQGNSA, per germline. The CDR3 contains 15 residues. The CDR3 sequence is CASSLGQGVAYEQYF. DNA of the CDR3: TGTGCCAGCAGCTTGGGACAGGGGGTTGCTTACGAGCAGTACTTC.

The chain joins TRBV5-4 to TRBJ1-1; D gene ambiguous. CDR1 is SGHNT and CDR2 is YYREEE in the germline V gene (reference sequence). This CDR3 has 14 residues. The V gene lost 0 bases and the J gene lost 4 bases, with 10 bases spanning the gap. The CDR3 sequence: CASSLAVRATEAFF. CDR3 bases: TGTGCCAGCAGCTTGGCAGTAAGGGCCACTGAAGCTTTCTTT.

This clone showed up just once. The rearrangement links TRBV29-1 to TRBJ1-1, with D perhaps TRBD1 (5 bases). The length of the CDR3 is 13 residues. V lost 2 bases, J lost 7 bases, and 14 bases lay in between. CDR1 is SQVTM, CDR2 ANQGSEA, per germline. CDR3 sequence (DNA): TGCAGCGTTGAACGGAGGGGTAGGGTTGAAGCTTTCTTT. Its protein product is CSVERRGRVEAFF.

The rearrangement joins TRBV4-1 to TRBJ1-6; 8 bases align to TRBD1. Germline CDR1 and CDR2: MGHRA and YSYEKL. The CDR3 runs 18 residues. V lost 4 bases, J lost 3 bases, and 11 bases stayed unmatched. The CDR3 spells CASSPGQGTANYNSPLHF. The DNA for the CDR3 is TGCGCCAGCAGCCCCGGACAGGGCACTGCTAACTATAATTCACCCCTCCACTTT.

The gene calls are TRBV30 and TRBJ1-6, with D possibly matching TRBD1 (6 bases). The length of the CDR3 is 16 residues. Trimming stripped 2 bases from V and 0 bases from J, with 11 bases between. Germline CDR1 and CDR2: GTSNPN and SVGIG (reference sequence). This CDR3 is CAWSPDRSSYNSPLHF. CDR3 DNA: TGTGCCTGGAGTCCGGACAGAAGCTCCTATAATTCACCCCTCCACTTT.

The CDR3: CASRAGEDQPQHF. DNA for the CDR3: TGTGCCAGCAGGGCAGGGGAAGATCAGCCCCAGCATTTT. This chain uses TRBV7-9 with TRBJ1-5; D possibly corresponds to TRBD1 (6 bases). The CDR3 loop spans 13 amino acids. Germline V gives CDR1 SEHNR, CDR2 FQNEAQ (reference sequence). The ends were cut back, 6 bases at V and 5 bases at J, with 11 bases in the middle.

The chain combines TRBV18 with TRBJ2-1; the match to TRBD2 covers 9 bases. Per the germline V gene, CDR1 is KGHSH and CDR2 is LQKENI. The J segment lost 3 bases and the V segment lost 2 bases, leaving 5 bases of the junction unmatched. The CDR3 contains 16 residues. CDR3 loop: CASSPLVAGDYNEQFF. In DNA form, the CDR3 reads TGTGCCAGCTCACCATTGGTAGCGGGGGACTACAATGAGCAGTTCTTC. The whole variable domain, filled in from reference TRBV18 and TRBJ2-1, reads NAGVMQNPRHLVRRRGQEARLRCSPMKGHSHVYWYRQLPEEGLKFMVYLQKENIIDESGMPKERFSAEFPKEGPSILRIQQVVRGDSAAYFCASSPLVAGDYNEQFFGPGTRLTVL.

The gene calls are TRBV11-3 and TRBJ2-3; D is possibly TRBD2 (6 bases). Germline V gene data show CDR1 as SGHNT and CDR2 as YENEEA. This CDR3 comprises 13 residues. Deletions cut 6 bases from V and 3 bases from J, with 10 bases between. CDR3 nucleotide sequence: TGTGCCAGCAGATTCCGGGGGACAGATACGCAGTATTTT. This sequence encodes CASRFRGTDTQYF.

The rearrangement links TRBV18 to TRBJ1-1; D remains ambiguous. Germline-derived CDR1 and CDR2 are KGHSH and LQKENI. This CDR3 is built from 16 residues. V was clipped by 1 base and J by 2 bases, with 14 bases between them. The CDR3 nucleotides are TGTGCCAGCTCACCACGACGTGGGCAGGACAACACTGAAGCTTTCTTT. Translating gives CASSPRRGQDNTEAFF.

This rearrangement joins TRBV4-1 to TRBJ2-5; the D gene is possibly TRBD2 (5 bases). Germline values: CDR1 MGHRA, CDR2 YSYEKL. The V end lost 0 bases, the J end lost 4 bases, and 12 bases lay between the germline ends. The CDR3 is made up of 15 amino acids. The CDR3 DNA follows: TGCGCCAGCAGCCAAGACCCGGGGTCGGGAGAGACCCAGTACTTC. This codes for CASSQDPGSGETQYF.

This rearrangement joins TRBV6-5 to TRBJ1-1; no definite D call. The CDR3 consists of 12 residues. Between the trimmed V and J ends, which lost 6 bases and 0 bases, there was a span of 5 bases. In germline, CDR1 is MNHEY, CDR2 SVGAGI. CDR3 sequence reads: CASSPVNTEAFF. Here the CDR3 DNA reads TGTGCCAGCAGCCCGGTGAACACTGAAGCTTTCTTT.

The CDR3 nucleotides are TGTGCCAGCAGTTCCCGGGACAGGGTATACAATGAGCAGTTCTTC. Translating it yields CASSSRDRVYNEQFF. V gene TRBV5-4 combines with J gene TRBJ2-1; 9 nucleotides align to TRBD1. The CDR3 is 15 residues long. V lost 5 bases to trimming and J lost 4 bases; unmatched junction nucleotides: 7. Germline V gene sequence: CDR1 SGHNT, CDR2 YYREEE (reference sequence). Based on the CDR3 plus reference TRBV5-4 and TRBJ2-1, the full variable domain is ETGVTQSPTHLIKTRGQQVTLRCSSQSGHNTVSWYQQALGQGPQFIFQYYREEENGRGNFPPRFSGLQFPNYSSELNVNALELDDSALYLCASSSRDRVYNEQFFGPGTRLTVL.

V is TRBV5-4 and J is TRBJ2-7, with TRBD2 matching 7 bases. CDR1 is SGHNT and CDR2 is YYREEE in the germline V gene (reference sequence). V lost 6 bases, J lost 7 bases, and 13 bases stayed unmatched. CDR3 length: 14 residues. CDR3: CASNKRGATREQYF. For the CDR3, the DNA is TGTGCCAGCAATAAGCGGGGAGCGACACGGGAGCAGTACTTC. The full variable domain, in which reference TRBV5-4 and TRBJ2-7 provide the parts outside the CDR3, is ETGVTQSPTHLIKTRGQQVTLRCSSQSGHNTVSWYQQALGQGPQFIFQYYREEENGRGNFPPRFSGLQFPNYSSELNVNALELDDSALYLCASNKRGATREQYFGPGTRLTVT.

This sequence joins TRBV7-9 and TRBJ2-3; perhaps D is TRBD1 or TRBD2 (5 bases each). CDR1 SEHNR and CDR2 FQNEAQ come from the germline V gene (reference sequence). The CDR3 is 14 amino acids. Trimming pared 1 base from V and 1 base from J, leaving 6 bases between. CDR3 sequence: CASSLVGGTDTQYF. The CDR3 region has the DNA TGTGCCAGCAGCTTAGTGGGGGGCACAGATACGCAGTATTTT.

V gene TRBV7-2 combines with J gene TRBJ2-7; TRBD1 might be the D (5 bases). The CDR3 sequence is 13 residues long. CDR1 and CDR2 from the germline V gene are SGHTA and FQGNSA. V was trimmed by 5 bases and J by 9 bases, leaving 17 bases between them. The CDR3 region has the DNA TGTGCCAGCAGCCTTCAGGGCGACCATAGGCAGTACTTC. The encoded protein is CASSLQGDHRQYF.

Remarks on this clone: This specimen includes other DNA sequences encoding the same CDR3. The chain links TRBV6-5 to TRBJ1-5; 10 nucleotides agree with TRBD1. J was trimmed by 4 bases and V by 5 bases; bases with no gene match: 2. The CDR3 sequence is 14 residues long. The V gene's germline CDR1 is MNHEY and CDR2 SVGAGI. CDR3 loop: CASSRTGGNQPQHF. The CDR3 nucleotides are TGTGCCAGCAGTCGGACAGGGGGAAATCAGCCCCAGCATTTT.

The V call is TRBV3-1 (or the pseudogene TRBV3-2), the J call TRBJ2-1; a weak D match, TRBD1 (6 bases). Germline V lookup: CDR1 LGHDT, CDR2 YNNKEL (reference sequence). Trimming left V 6 bases short and J 0 bases short, with 12 bases between. CDR3 length equals 15 residues. DNA for the CDR3: TGTGCCAGCAGTCAGGGGTTAAGCTCCTACAATGAGCAGTTCTTC. It encodes CASSQGLSSYNEQFF.

This clone was seen a few times. The rearrangement uses TRBV7-2 and TRBJ2-7; D could derive from TRBD1 or TRBD2 (5 bases each). This CDR3 region has 14 residues. Trimming stripped 5 bases from V and 5 bases from J, with 16 bases between. Per germline, CDR1 SGHTA and CDR2 FQGNSA. The CDR3 reads CASSPGRPWDEQYF. CDR3 nucleotides: TGTGCCAGCAGCCCGGGACGGCCCTGGGACGAGCAGTACTTC.

V usage is TRBV30 and J usage is TRBJ2-4; D possibly uses TRBD1 or TRBD2 (7 bases each). CDR1 is GTSNPN, CDR2 SVGIG, per germline (reference sequence). The germline V and J ends were trimmed by 2 bases and 10 bases, with 12 bases remaining between them. This CDR3 region has 12 residues. The CDR3 region is CAWSSGGEIQYF. The CDR3 DNA reads as TGTGCCTGGAGTTCAGGGGGGGAGATTCAGTACTTC.

V gene TRBV9 combines with J gene TRBJ1-5, with D perhaps matching TRBD1 (5 bases). Trimming removed 0 bases at V and 2 bases at J, with 9 bases between. Germline assignment: CDR1 SGDLS and CDR2 YYNGEE. The CDR3 extends over 15 amino acids. Here the CDR3 DNA reads TGTGCCAGCAGCGTAGCTGCGACAGGCAATCAGCCCCAGCATTTT. Protein sequence: CASSVAATGNQPQHF.

CDR3 sequence reads: CASSMGGLAALTDTQYF. CDR3 DNA sequence: TGTGCCAGTAGTATGGGGGGACTAGCGGCCTTGACAGATACGCAGTATTTT. The chain uses TRBV19 and TRBJ2-3; 11 bases agree with TRBD2. The length of the CDR3 is 17 residues. Germline V CDR1 and CDR2: LNHDA, SQIVND (reference sequence). J was trimmed by 3 bases and V by 3 bases; bases with no gene match: 8.

The chain combines TRBV4-1 with TRBJ1-2, with TRBD1 as a possible D gene (6 bases). Germline CDR1 reads MGHRA; CDR2 reads YSYEKL. The CDR3 runs 16 residues. Trimming pared 0 bases from V and 5 bases from J, leaving 16 bases between. In DNA, the CDR3 is TGCGCCAGCAGCCAAGATCATGTGACAGGATATTATGGCTACACCTTC. Translating it yields CASSQDHVTGYYGYTF.

The chain combines TRBV7-9 with TRBJ2-7; D is unresolved. The CDR3 contains 12 residues. The V and J ends lost 1 base and 7 bases respectively, with 8 bases between them. Germline CDR1 and CDR2: SEHNR and FQNEAQ (reference sequence). CDR3 sequence reads: CASSLDAQEQYF. For the CDR3, the DNA is TGTGCCAGCAGCTTAGATGCCCAAGAGCAGTACTTC.